These 27 T cell receptor beta chains were sequenced from one sample in a study of CD8+ T cells in alopecia areata. The treatment here: oral pan-JAK inhibitor, 5-10 mg twice daily. RNA was extracted and reverse transcribed into cDNA as the sequencing template. Clones were read by immunoSEQ multiplex PCR, and TCRdb kept only the in-frame ones, dropping some. The sample has fewer than 250,000 clones, just under 65% seen once; the top ten hold 1.3%. Material: CD4+ T cells sorted from blood, obtained around week 50, from a patient treated with tofacitinib. The receptors here all came from a human donor with alopecia areata.

This clone was counted only a few times. This chain connects TRBV29-1 to TRBJ2-3; no firm D call. Trimming shortened V by 7 bases and J by 2 bases, and 10 bases separated the two germline ends. The CDR3 loop spans 12 amino acids. The germline CDR1 and CDR2 sequences are SQVTM and ANQGSEA. CDR3 coding DNA: TGCAGCGGACTTCCCAACACAGATACGCAGTATTTT. Amino acid sequence: CSGLPNTDTQYF.

A few counts support this clone. This chain uses TRBV11-2 with TRBJ2-3; D is unresolved. The germline CDR1 and CDR2 sequences are SGHAT and FQNNGV. V shed 3 bases and J shed 2 bases, with 9 bases lying between them. The CDR3 runs 14 residues. CDR3 sequence: CASSFLGHTDTQYF. CDR3 coding DNA: TGTGCCAGCAGCTTCTTGGGTCACACAGATACGCAGTATTTT.

V is TRBV7-2 and J is TRBJ1-1, with no clear D. The CDR3 covers 15 residues. The germline V and J ends were trimmed by 2 bases and 0 bases, with 10 bases remaining between them. CDR1 is SGHTA, CDR2 FQGNSA, per germline. This CDR3 reads CASSLYPGMNTEAFF. CDR3 nucleotide sequence: TGTGCCAGCAGCTTATATCCGGGGATGAACACTGAAGCTTTCTTT.

Details on this clone: Other DNA sequences from this sample encode an identical CDR3 as well. The rearrangement joins TRBV30 to TRBJ1-1, with D tentatively TRBD1 (6 bases). The germline CDR1 and CDR2 sequences are GTSNPN and SVGIG (reference sequence). The CDR3 covers 13 residues. With 0 bases removed from V and 5 bases from J, the gap between germline ends came to 10 bases. The CDR3 region has the DNA TGTGCCTGGAGTGTATTAGGGGGAACTGAAGCTTTCTTT. It encodes CAWSVLGGTEAFF.

The chain is built from TRBV15 and TRBJ2-2; D is tentatively TRBD1 or TRBD2 (6 bases each). Trimming left V 4 bases short and J 8 bases short, with 11 bases between. Germline V gene data show CDR1 as LNHNV and CDR2 as YYDKDF (reference sequence). This CDR3 is 13 amino acids long. The CDR3 region is CATSTGGTGELFF. DNA for the CDR3: TGTGCCACCAGCACCGGGGGCACGGGGGAGCTGTTTTTT.

The rearrangement joins TRBV18 to TRBJ1-3; D call uncertain. This CDR3 comprises 14 residues. Between the trimmed V and J ends, which lost 5 bases and 0 bases, there was a span of 8 bases. The germline V gene encodes CDR1 KGHSH and CDR2 LQKENI. CDR3 in amino acids: CASSFGNSGNTIYF. The CDR3, as DNA: TGTGCCAGCTCATTCGGAAACTCTGGAAACACCATATATTTT.

The genes are TRBV29-1 and TRBJ1-5, with TRBD1 as a possible D gene (6 bases). Trimming cost V 4 bases and J 4 bases, with 11 bases left between them. This CDR3 is built from 13 residues. Germline V CDR1 and CDR2: SQVTM, ANQGSEA. The CDR3 nucleotides read TGCAGCGTTGCAGGGGATGGAAATCAGCCCCAGCATTTT. Protein: CSVAGDGNQPQHF.

The chain links TRBV5-1 to TRBJ2-2; D uncertain. CDR1 is SGHRS, CDR2 YFSETQ, per germline. The CDR3 spans 14 residues. V was trimmed by 1 base and J by 6 bases, leaving 10 bases between them. CDR3 loop: CASSLSRTAGELFF. As DNA, the CDR3 is TGCGCCAGCAGCTTGTCCAGGACCGCCGGGGAGCTGTTTTTT. The full variable domain, with the rest looked up from reference TRBV5-1 and TRBJ2-2, is KAGVTQTPRYLIKTRGQQVTLSCSPISGHRSVSWYQQTPGQGLQFLFEYFSETQRNKGNFPGRFSGRQFSNSRSEMNVSTLELGDSALYLCASSLSRTAGELFFGEGSRLTVL.

CDR3: CATSRAGTGGEKLFF. The CDR3 DNA reads as TGTGCCACCAGCAGGGCCGGGACAGGGGGTGAAAAACTGTTTTTT. The chain links TRBV15 to TRBJ1-4; 11 bases align to TRBD1. The V gene end was trimmed by 3 bases and the J gene end by 7 bases; junction bases not matched to a gene: 4. Germline CDR1 reads LNHNV; CDR2 reads YYDKDF (reference sequence). The CDR3 is made up of 15 amino acids. The full variable domain, completed using reference TRBV15 and TRBJ1-4, is DAMVIQNPRYQVTQFGKPVTLSCSQTLNHNVMYWYQQKSSQAPKLLFHYYDKDFNNEADTPDNFQSRRPNTSFCFLDIRSPGLGDTAMYLCATSRAGTGGEKLFFGSGTQLSVL.

This sequence joins TRBV30 and TRBJ1-5, with 10 bases matching TRBD1. The CDR3 has 15 amino acids. Looked up from germline, CDR1 is GTSNPN and CDR2 is SVGIG (reference sequence). V gave up 3 bases and J gave up 4 bases; unmatched junction bases: 6. Written as DNA, the CDR3 is TGTGCCTGGAGCCCACGACAGGGGGCGAATCAGCCCCAGCATTTT. Translation gives CAWSPRQGANQPQHF.

With respect to this clone: This specimen includes other DNA sequences encoding the same CDR3. The V gene is TRBV5-1, the J gene TRBJ2-3; D possibly matches TRBD1 or TRBD2 (5 bases each). Trimming pared 0 bases from V and 6 bases from J, leaving 11 bases between. Germline CDR1 reads SGHRS; CDR2 reads YFSETQ. This CDR3 is 14 amino acids long. CDR3 amino acids: CASSLEVGTDTQYF. The CDR3 nucleotides read TGCGCCAGCAGCTTGGAGGTGGGGACGGATACGCAGTATTTT. The full variable domain, completed using reference TRBV5-1 and TRBJ2-3, is KAGVTQTPRYLIKTRGQQVTLSCSPISGHRSVSWYQQTPGQGLQFLFEYFSETQRNKGNFPGRFSGRQFSNSRSEMNVSTLELGDSALYLCASSLEVGTDTQYFGPGTRLTVL.

The J gene is TRBJ2-1, the V gene TRBV15; weak D call: TRBD2 (5 bases). Trimming stripped 8 bases from V and 5 bases from J, with 16 bases between. The CDR3 contains 14 residues. Germline CDR1 and CDR2: LNHNV and YYDKDF (reference sequence). The CDR3 DNA reads as TGTGCCACCCTGATTCCCGGGAACAACAATGAGCAGTTCTTC. Amino acids: CATLIPGNNNEQFF.

This chain uses TRBV30 with TRBJ1-1; D gene ambiguous. Trimming removed 3 bases at V and 0 bases at J, with 5 bases between. The CDR3 runs 12 residues. Germline CDR1 GTSNPN, CDR2 SVGIG (reference sequence). The CDR3 nucleotides are TGTGCCTGGAGCGGATTGAACACTGAAGCTTTCTTT. It codes for CAWSGLNTEAFF.

The chain is built from TRBV5-1 and TRBJ2-7; TRBD1 matches at 9 bases. The junction had 4 bases not matched to a gene; V was cut back by 3 bases and J by 3 bases. Germline loops: CDR1 SGHRS, CDR2 YFSETQ. The CDR3 sequence is 14 residues long. CDR3 sequence reads: CASSSAGQGYEQYF. The CDR3 bases are TGCGCCAGCAGCTCCGCGGGACAGGGCTACGAGCAGTACTTC.

The chain joins TRBV27 to TRBJ1-2; D remains ambiguous. V was trimmed by 6 bases and J by 8 bases, leaving 13 bases between them. Germline loops: CDR1 MNHEY, CDR2 SMNVEV (reference sequence). CDR3 length equals 12 residues. The CDR3 region has the DNA TGTGCCAGCAGGGAAGGGCTCGGGGGCTACACCTTC. Its translation: CASREGLGGYTF.

The genes are TRBV29-1 and TRBJ2-6, with TRBD1 matching over 7 bases. V shed 7 bases and J 0 bases; nucleotides not matched to a gene: 6. This CDR3 spans 15 amino acids. Germline lookup yields CDR1 SQVTM and CDR2 ANQGSEA. The CDR3 DNA reads TGCAGCGCGCGACAGGGTTCCTCTGGGGCCAACGTCCTGACTTTC. Translating it yields CSARQGSSGANVLTF. Supplemented by reference TRBV29-1 and TRBJ2-6, the full variable domain reads SAVISQKPSRDICQRGTSLTIQCQVDSQVTMMFWYRQQPGQSLTLIATANQGSEATYESGFVIDKFPISRPNLTFSTLTVSNMSPEDSSIYLCSARQGSSGANVLTFGAGSRLTVL.

The gene calls are TRBV2 and TRBJ2-3; possible D gene TRBD1, 6 bases. The CDR3 is 14 residues long. The germline V gene encodes CDR1 SNHLY and CDR2 FYNNEI. V was clipped by 0 bases and J by 3 bases, with 7 bases between them. CDR3 in DNA: TGTGCCAGCAGTGAAGCGGGGGCGACAGATACGCAGTATTTT. It specifies CASSEAGATDTQYF.

This clone was picked up a small number of times. The chain combines TRBV7-2 with TRBJ2-5; 7 nucleotides align to TRBD2. CDR1 is SGHTA, CDR2 FQGNSA, per germline. J lost 4 bases, V lost 5 bases, and 10 bases had no gene match. CDR3 length: 15 residues. CDR3 sequence (DNA): TGTGCCAGCAGCCTAAACCTGGCTAGCGGAGAGACCCAGTACTTC. Protein: CASSLNLASGETQYF.

V is TRBV18 and J is TRBJ1-2; possibly TRBD1 for D (5 bases). CDR3 length: 11 residues. Germline CDR1 and CDR2: KGHSH and LQKENI. V lost 8 bases and J lost 6, with 10 bases in between. The CDR3 spells CASGAADGYTF. The CDR3 nucleotides read TGTGCCAGCGGGGCGGCGGATGGCTACACCTTC.

The rearrangement uses TRBV9 and TRBJ2-3, with D uncertain. In germline, CDR1 is SGDLS, CDR2 YYNGEE. Trimming took 3 bases from V and 3 from J, leaving 14 bases between them. The CDR3 contains 15 residues. CDR3 coding DNA: TGTGCCAGCAGCGCTGAAGGTGGGGTTACAGATACGCAGTATTTT. It codes for CASSAEGGVTDTQYF.

The chain employs TRBV29-1 and TRBJ2-3; D unclear. This CDR3 has 14 residues. Deletions cut 4 bases from V and 2 bases from J, with 13 bases between. Germline V gene lookup returns CDR1 SQVTM and CDR2 ANQGSEA. CDR3 residues: CSVVPVTSTDTQYF. DNA for the CDR3: TGCAGCGTTGTCCCAGTGACATCCACAGATACGCAGTATTTT.

This chain uses TRBV29-1 with TRBJ1-5; D might be TRBD1 (5 bases). Trimming shortened V by 7 bases and J by 0 bases, and 10 bases separated the two germline ends. Germline V CDR1 and CDR2: SQVTM, ANQGSEA. This CDR3 has 13 amino acids. The CDR3 DNA is TGCAGCGGAGGGGAATCTAGCAATCAGCCCCAGCATTTT. Its protein is CSGGESSNQPQHF.

The chain employs TRBV15 and TRBJ2-7; the D gene is possibly TRBD2 (6 bases). Trimming pared 1 base from V and 7 bases from J, leaving 17 bases between. Germline CDR1 LNHNV, CDR2 YYDKDF (reference sequence). This CDR3 region has 15 residues. CDR3 DNA: TGTGCCACCAGCAGAGGCGGGACCGGGACGGGGGAGCAGTACTTC. Amino acids: CATSRGGTGTGEQYF. The full variable domain, rest sourced from reference TRBV15 and TRBJ2-7, is DAMVIQNPRYQVTQFGKPVTLSCSQTLNHNVMYWYQQKSSQAPKLLFHYYDKDFNNEADTPDNFQSRRPNTSFCFLDIRSPGLGDTAMYLCATSRGGTGTGEQYFGPGTRLTVT.

V is TRBV6-4 and J is TRBJ2-1; a possible D gene is TRBD1 (6 bases). Germline CDR1 MRHNA, CDR2 SNTAGT. With 6 bases removed from V and 4 bases from J, the gap between germline ends came to 16 bases. The CDR3 extends over 15 amino acids. Here the CDR3 reads CASSATGFGYNEQFF. The CDR3 DNA sequence: TGTGCCAGCAGCGCCACAGGGTTCGGGTACAATGAGCAGTTCTTC.

The chain employs TRBV6-1 and TRBJ1-1; unclear D gene. CDR3 length: 15 amino acids. Germline-derived CDR1 and CDR2 are MNHNS and SASEGT. Between the trimmed V and J ends, which lost 4 bases and 0 bases, there was a span of 12 bases. CDR3 DNA: TGTGCCAGCAGTGCCTGGACGGCGGTGAACACTGAAGCTTTCTTT. Encoded protein: CASSAWTAVNTEAFF.

This clone has only a few counts. The chain combines TRBV7-9 with TRBJ2-3; 8 nucleotides agree with TRBD2. Germline V gene lookup returns CDR1 SEHNR and CDR2 FQNEAQ (reference sequence). The CDR3 extends over 13 amino acids. Trimming removed 5 bases from V and 6 bases from J; junction bases left unmatched: 4. Here the CDR3 reads CASSPRTSDTQYF. The CDR3 region has the DNA TGTGCCAGCAGCCCCCGGACTAGCGATACGCAGTATTTT.

Of note for this clone: Within the sample, other DNA sequences also encode this same CDR3. The V and J genes are TRBV5-6 and TRBJ2-5; the match to TRBD1 covers 11 bases. This CDR3 spans 15 amino acids. Germline assignment: CDR1 SGHDT and CDR2 YYEEEE. The V and J ends lost 0 bases and 5 bases, in that order; junction bases with no gene match: 3. CDR3 amino acids: CASSLADRGRETQYF. CDR3 coding DNA: TGTGCCAGCAGCTTGGCGGACAGGGGGCGGGAGACCCAGTACTTC. The whole variable domain, remainder taken from reference TRBV5-6 and TRBJ2-5, is DAGVTQSPTHLIKTRGQQVTLRCSPKSGHDTVSWYQQALGQGPQFIFQYYEEEERQRGNFPDRFSGHQFPNYSSELNVNALLLGDSALYLCASSLADRGRETQYFGPGTRLLVL.